A selection of T cell receptor beta chains follows, all from one sample in a study of regulatory dendritic cells for organ transplantation. Assay used: immunoSEQ multiplex PCR; TCRdb lists only in-frame clones, some missing. This table has over 25,000 clones, about four fifths appearing once. Sequenced: naive CD4+ T cells from blood. The receptors shown here come from a human donor in good health. Each CDR3 is given with its conserved first and last residue. D genes are given only for firm matches. Clone size is stated in some rows and not others, as once, few, many or a class when expanded.

v_gene: TRBV18; j_gene: TRBJ1-2; d_gene: TRBD1; abundance: NA; CDR3aa: CASSPRQGARGYTF; CDR3nt: TGTGCCAGCTCACCACGGCAGGGGGCGAGGGGCTACACCTTC
v_gene: TRBV5-4; j_gene: TRBJ2-2; d_gene: TRBD1; abundance: few; CDR3aa: CAFLPGTGGLIANTGELFF; CDR3nt: TGTGCCTTCTTGCCCGGGACAGGGGGCCTGATAGCGAACACCGGGGAGCTGTTTTTT
v_gene: TRBV19; j_gene: TRBJ2-7; d_gene: NA; abundance: NA; CDR3aa: CASSIGGSGEYEQYF; CDR3nt: TGTGCCAGTAGTATAGGGGGTAGCGGCGAATACGAGCAGTACTTC
v_gene: TRBV28; j_gene: TRBJ2-2; d_gene: NA; abundance: NA; CDR3aa: CASTPPGLNTGELFF; CDR3nt: TGTGCCAGCACCCCCCCGGGACTGAACACCGGGGAGCTGTTTTTT
v_gene: TRBV5-6; j_gene: TRBJ1-4; d_gene: NA; abundance: once; CDR3aa: CASSGGTYEKLFF; CDR3nt: TGTGCCAGCAGCGGCGGGACGTATGAAAAACTGTTTTTT
v_gene: TRBV7-2; j_gene: TRBJ1-5; d_gene: TRBD1; abundance: NA; CDR3aa: CASSWDRASNQPQHF; CDR3nt: TGTGCCAGCAGCTGGGACAGGGCTAGCAATCAGCCCCAGCATTTT
v_gene: TRBV4-3; j_gene: TRBJ2-4; d_gene: NA; abundance: NA; CDR3aa: CASSQVGRLAKNIQYF; CDR3nt: TGCGCCAGCAGCCAAGTGGGTAGACTAGCCAAAAACATTCAGTACTTC
v_gene: TRBV5-1; j_gene: TRBJ2-5; d_gene: NA; abundance: NA; CDR3aa: CASSLWGREIETQYF; CDR3nt: TGCGCCAGCAGCTTGTGGGGCCGAGAAATAGAGACCCAGTACTTC
v_gene: TRBV11-2; j_gene: TRBJ1-1; d_gene: NA; abundance: few; CDR3aa: CASSAQGNTEAFF; CDR3nt: TGTGCCAGCAGCGCTCAGGGGAACACTGAAGCTTTCTTT
v_gene: TRBV11-3; j_gene: TRBJ2-3; d_gene: NA; abundance: NA; CDR3aa: CASSLGASDTQYF; CDR3nt: TGTGCCAGCAGCTTAGGCGCCTCAGATACGCAGTATTTT
v_gene: TRBV9; j_gene: TRBJ2-2; d_gene: NA; abundance: NA; CDR3aa: CASRPGTPNTGELFF; CDR3nt: TGTGCCAGCAGGCCCGGGACTCCGAACACCGGGGAGCTGTTTTTT
v_gene: TRBV27; j_gene: TRBJ1-2; d_gene: TRBD1; abundance: NA; CDR3aa: CASSAWQGAQNGYTF; CDR3nt: TGTGCCAGCAGTGCTTGGCAGGGGGCGCAGAATGGCTACACCTTC
v_gene: TRBV18; j_gene: TRBJ1-5; d_gene: NA; abundance: once; CDR3aa: CASSPTGMGNQPQHF; CDR3nt: TGTGCCAGCTCACCAACGGGAATGGGCAATCAGCCCCAGCATTTT
v_gene: TRBV19; j_gene: TRBJ2-3; d_gene: NA; abundance: few; CDR3aa: CASSPGVRTDTQYF; CDR3nt: TGTGCCAGTAGCCCCGGAGTGAGGACAGATACGCAGTATTTT
v_gene: TRBV18; j_gene: TRBJ2-1; d_gene: TRBD1; abundance: NA; CDR3aa: CASSPLLGTGQGNNEQFF; CDR3nt: TGTGCCAGCTCACCACTACTAGGGACGGGACAGGGGAACAATGAGCAGTTCTTC
v_gene: TRBV6-5; j_gene: TRBJ1-2; d_gene: NA; abundance: NA; CDR3aa: CASSTGNFGYTF; CDR3nt: TGTGCCAGCAGTACAGGGAACTTTGGCTACACCTTC
v_gene: TRBV5-1; j_gene: TRBJ2-5; d_gene: NA; abundance: NA; CDR3aa: CASSGGHNGETQYF; CDR3nt: TGCGCCAGCAGCGGAGGCCACAATGGGGAGACCCAGTACTTC
v_gene: TRBV4-1; j_gene: TRBJ2-7; d_gene: TRBD2; abundance: NA; CDR3aa: CASSQSGGREHEQYF; CDR3nt: TGCGCCAGCAGCCAATCGGGAGGAAGAGAACACGAGCAGTACTTC
v_gene: TRBV7-8; j_gene: TRBJ1-3; d_gene: NA; abundance: NA; CDR3aa: CASSQNGDGSSGNTIYF; CDR3nt: TGTGCCAGCAGCCAGAACGGGGACGGGAGCTCTGGAAACACCATATATTTT
v_gene: TRBV19; j_gene: TRBJ1-2; d_gene: NA; abundance: NA; CDR3aa: CASSIRTANYGYTF; CDR3nt: TGTGCCAGTAGTATCCGGACAGCTAACTATGGCTACACCTTC
v_gene: TRBV7-9; j_gene: TRBJ1-4; d_gene: NA; abundance: NA; CDR3aa: CASSDTGGREKLFF; CDR3nt: TGTGCCAGCAGCGACACGGGGGGTAGGGAAAAACTGTTTTTT
v_gene: TRBV4-1; j_gene: TRBJ2-3; d_gene: TRBD2; abundance: NA; CDR3aa: CASSQDGRGAITDTQYF; CDR3nt: TGCGCCAGCAGCCAAGATGGGCGGGGGGCGATCACAGATACGCAGTATTTT
v_gene: TRBV2; j_gene: TRBJ2-7; d_gene: TRBD2; abundance: NA; CDR3aa: CASRELAGSSYEQYF; CDR3nt: TGTGCCAGCAGAGAACTAGCGGGTAGCTCCTACGAGCAGTACTTC
v_gene: TRBV10-3; j_gene: TRBJ2-5; d_gene: NA; abundance: once; CDR3aa: CAISSSSSQETQYF; CDR3nt: TGTGCCATCAGTTCTAGTAGCAGCCAAGAGACCCAGTACTTC
v_gene: TRBV15; j_gene: TRBJ1-1; d_gene: NA; abundance: NA; CDR3aa: CATSRLRTTRALTEAFF; CDR3nt: TGTGCCACCAGCAGACTACGGACCACGAGGGCCCTCACTGAAGCTTTCTTT
v_gene: TRBV7-9; j_gene: TRBJ1-3; d_gene: TRBD1; abundance: NA; CDR3aa: CASSLSGTGLTGNTIYF; CDR3nt: TGTGCCAGCAGCTTAAGCGGGACAGGGCTAACTGGAAACACCATATATTTT
v_gene: TRBV19; j_gene: TRBJ1-5; d_gene: TRBD1; abundance: few; CDR3aa: CASSTLNRGASNQPQHF; CDR3nt: TGTGCCAGTAGTACCTTAAACAGGGGGGCTAGCAATCAGCCCCAGCATTTT
v_gene: TRBV5-1; j_gene: TRBJ2-7; d_gene: NA; abundance: NA; CDR3aa: CASSFSLPTSSYEQYF; CDR3nt: TGCGCCAGCAGCTTTAGCCTTCCCACCTCTTCCTACGAGCAGTACTTC
v_gene: TRBV6-5; j_gene: TRBJ2-3; d_gene: TRBD2; abundance: NA; CDR3aa: CASRPTSGVQDTQYF; CDR3nt: TGTGCCAGCAGGCCGACTAGCGGGGTCCAAGATACGCAGTATTTT
v_gene: TRBV6-1; j_gene: TRBJ1-5; d_gene: NA; abundance: NA; CDR3aa: CASSVIGNRNQPQHF; CDR3nt: TGTGCCAGCAGTGTCATCGGGAATCGCAATCAGCCCCAGCATTTT
v_gene: TRBV6-1; j_gene: TRBJ1-4; d_gene: TRBD1; abundance: NA; CDR3aa: CASSLTGINEKLFF; CDR3nt: TGTGCCAGCAGTCTGACAGGGATTAATGAAAAACTGTTTTTT
v_gene: TRBV19; j_gene: TRBJ2-1; d_gene: TRBD1; abundance: once; CDR3aa: CASSIGTGARYNEQFF; CDR3nt: TGTGCCAGTAGTATAGGGACAGGGGCACGCTACAATGAGCAGTTCTTC
v_gene: TRBV5-1; j_gene: TRBJ2-3; d_gene: TRBD1; abundance: NA; CDR3aa: CASSFRTGGGTDTQYF; CDR3nt: TGCGCCAGCAGCTTCCGGACAGGGGGCGGCACAGATACGCAGTATTTT
v_gene: TRBV9; j_gene: TRBJ1-4; d_gene: NA; abundance: NA; CDR3aa: CASSVAEGTRGEKLFF; CDR3nt: TGTGCCAGCAGCGTAGCTGAGGGGACAAGGGGCGAAAAACTGTTTTTT
v_gene: TRBV9; j_gene: TRBJ1-6; d_gene: TRBD1; abundance: NA; CDR3aa: CASSETGGYYNSPLHF; CDR3nt: TGTGCCAGCAGCGAAACAGGGGGATACTATAATTCACCCCTCCACTTT
v_gene: TRBV6-1; j_gene: TRBJ1-5; d_gene: TRBD1; abundance: once; CDR3aa: CASRKQGDGNQPQHF; CDR3nt: TGTGCCAGCAGAAAGCAGGGGGATGGCAATCAGCCCCAGCATTTT
v_gene: TRBV5-1; j_gene: TRBJ2-2; d_gene: TRBD2; abundance: NA; CDR3aa: CASSLVLAGANTGELFF; CDR3nt: TGCGCCAGCAGCTTGGTTCTAGCGGGGGCCAACACCGGGGAGCTGTTTTTT
v_gene: TRBV2; j_gene: TRBJ1-1; d_gene: NA; abundance: NA; CDR3aa: CASSGKPGGEAFF; CDR3nt: TGTGCCAGCAGTGGAAAGCCCGGGGGTGAAGCTTTCTTT
v_gene: TRBV6-5; j_gene: TRBJ1-2; d_gene: TRBD1; abundance: once; CDR3aa: CASRGPGQGAWGYTF; CDR3nt: TGTGCCAGCAGGGGACCGGGACAGGGGGCCTGGGGCTACACCTTC
v_gene: TRBV5-1; j_gene: TRBJ2-1; d_gene: TRBD1; abundance: NA; CDR3aa: CASSLTGDSYNKQFF; CDR3nt: TGCGCCAGCAGCTTGACAGGGGATTCCTACAATAAGCAGTTCTTC
v_gene: TRBV25-1; j_gene: TRBJ2-1; d_gene: NA; abundance: NA; CDR3aa: CASSAIHEQFF; CDR3nt: TGTGCCAGCAGTGCTATCCATGAGCAGTTCTTC
v_gene: TRBV6-5; j_gene: TRBJ2-6; d_gene: NA; abundance: NA; CDR3aa: CASRTPGANVLTF; CDR3nt: TGTGCCAGCAGAACACCTGGGGCCAACGTCCTGACTTTC
v_gene: TRBV4-2; j_gene: TRBJ2-1; d_gene: NA; abundance: NA; CDR3aa: CASSQDLARGEDEQFF; CDR3nt: TGTGCCAGCAGCCAAGATTTAGCCCGAGGGGAGGATGAGCAGTTCTTC
v_gene: TRBV2; j_gene: TRBJ2-7; d_gene: NA; abundance: NA; CDR3aa: CASSARPNLPNEQYF; CDR3nt: TGTGCCAGCAGCGCGAGGCCGAACCTCCCCAACGAGCAGTACTTC
v_gene: TRBV18; j_gene: TRBJ1-6; d_gene: TRBD1; abundance: NA; CDR3aa: CASSSGTGTSPLHF; CDR3nt: TGTGCCAGCTCATCCGGGACAGGGACCTCACCCCTCCACTTT
v_gene: TRBV5-1; j_gene: TRBJ1-1; d_gene: NA; abundance: NA; CDR3aa: CASSLTGRVAEAFF; CDR3nt: TGCGCCAGCAGCTTGACAGGGCGGGTCGCTGAAGCTTTCTTT
v_gene: TRBV9; j_gene: TRBJ2-2; d_gene: TRBD1; abundance: NA; CDR3aa: CASSTRDSPNTGELFF; CDR3nt: TGTGCCAGCAGCACTCGGGACAGCCCGAACACCGGGGAGCTGTTTTTT
v_gene: TRBV20-1; j_gene: TRBJ1-2; d_gene: NA; abundance: NA; CDR3aa: CSAVGDGYTF; CDR3nt: TGCAGTGCCGTGGGCGATGGCTACACCTTC
v_gene: TRBV27; j_gene: TRBJ2-2; d_gene: NA; abundance: NA; CDR3aa: CASSFEGFANTGELFF; CDR3nt: TGTGCCAGCAGTTTTGAGGGATTTGCGAACACCGGGGAGCTGTTTTTT
v_gene: TRBV11-2; j_gene: TRBJ1-4; d_gene: NA; abundance: NA; CDR3aa: CASSLDGGYEKLFF; CDR3nt: TGTGCCAGCAGCTTAGATGGGGGGTATGAAAAACTGTTTTTT
v_gene: TRBV5-6; j_gene: TRBJ2-2; d_gene: TRBD2; abundance: NA; CDR3aa: CASSGSSGAYTGELFF; CDR3nt: TGTGCCAGCAGCGGATCTAGCGGGGCCTACACCGGGGAGCTGTTTTTT
v_gene: TRBV5-1; j_gene: TRBJ1-1; d_gene: NA; abundance: NA; CDR3aa: CASSLEHQGNTEAFF; CDR3nt: TGCGCCAGCAGCTTGGAGCACCAGGGGAACACTGAAGCTTTCTTT